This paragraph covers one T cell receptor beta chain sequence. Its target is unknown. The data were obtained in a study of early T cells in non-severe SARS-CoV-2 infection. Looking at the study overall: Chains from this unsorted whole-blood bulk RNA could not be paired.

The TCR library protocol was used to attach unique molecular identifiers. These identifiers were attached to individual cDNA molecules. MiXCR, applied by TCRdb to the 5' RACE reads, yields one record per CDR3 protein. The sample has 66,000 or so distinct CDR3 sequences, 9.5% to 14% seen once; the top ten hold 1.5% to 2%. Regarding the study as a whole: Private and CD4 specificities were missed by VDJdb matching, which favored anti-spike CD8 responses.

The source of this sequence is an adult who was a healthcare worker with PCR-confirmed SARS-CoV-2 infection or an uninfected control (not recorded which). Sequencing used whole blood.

CDR3 in amino acids: CASSQGSGLGSYEQYF. The CDR3 DNA reads as TGTGCCAGCAGCCAAGGGTCAGGGTTGGGCTCCTACGAGCAGTACTTC. This sequence joins TRBV3-1 and TRBJ2-7; the D gene is possibly TRBD1 (5 bases). The CDR3 spans 16 residues. The germline V and J ends were trimmed by 1 base and 0 bases, with 13 bases remaining between them. Germline CDR1 LGHDT, CDR2 YNNKEL (reference sequence).